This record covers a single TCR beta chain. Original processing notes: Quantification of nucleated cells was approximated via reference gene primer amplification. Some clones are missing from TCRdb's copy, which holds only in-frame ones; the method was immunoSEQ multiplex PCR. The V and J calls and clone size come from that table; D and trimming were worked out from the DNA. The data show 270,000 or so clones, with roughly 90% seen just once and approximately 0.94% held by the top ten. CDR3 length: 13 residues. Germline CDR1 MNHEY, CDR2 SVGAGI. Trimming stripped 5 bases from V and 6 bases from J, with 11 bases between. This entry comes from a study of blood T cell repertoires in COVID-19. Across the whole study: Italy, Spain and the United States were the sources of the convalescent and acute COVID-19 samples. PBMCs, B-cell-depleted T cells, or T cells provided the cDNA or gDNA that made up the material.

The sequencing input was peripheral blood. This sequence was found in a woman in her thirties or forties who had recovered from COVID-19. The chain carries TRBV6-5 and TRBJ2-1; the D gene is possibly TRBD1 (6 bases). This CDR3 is CASSTGQFNEQFF. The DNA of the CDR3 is TGTGCCAGCAGTACTGGACAGTTCAATGAGCAGTTCTTC.